This T cell receptor beta chain was found in a study of T cells in Graves' hyperthyroidism and ophthalmopathy. This clonotype was detected many times. Its target is unknown. The V end lost 6 bases, the J end lost 5 bases, and 17 bases lay between the germline ends. Germline V CDR1 and CDR2: SNHLY, FYNNEI. This CDR3 spans 14 amino acids. Study-wide findings and caveats: In the blood, most expanded thyroid clonotypes above 0.001 appeared as well.

Authors of the study amplified TCR beta CDR3 regions from RNA transcripts. Primed by the HTBI set, a first-round RT-PCR was run on the TCR CDR3. TCRdb independently ran MiXCR on the multiplex PCR reads; one entry per CDR3 protein. Here the sample spans a few hundred thousand distinct CDR3 sequences, roughly an eighth being singletons. Sequences were obtained from blood. The clonotype originates from a woman aged 18-30 years with Graves' hyperthyroidism. The chain is built from TRBV2 and TRBJ2-7, with D uncertain. The CDR3 loop reads CASSLSIRWDEQYF. The CDR3 region has the DNA TGTGCCAGCAGCCTTTCCATCCGGTGGGACGAGCAGTACTTC.